In this sample, the clone carrying this TCR beta chain turned up a few times. The sample belongs to a study of immune characterization of retroperitoneal liposarcoma. This CDR3 contains 16 residues. J was trimmed by 5 bases and V by 6 bases; bases with no gene match: 10. TCRdb re-derived calls from the PCR reads in MiXCR, one entry per CDR3 protein. The table records more than 6,000 distinct CDR3 sequences, more than 25% of them present only once. Sequencing input: blood. The origin of this receptor is a male donor with retroperitoneal liposarcoma. This chain joins TRBV12-3 or TRBV12-4 and TRBJ2-2; the match to TRBD1 covers 9 bases. The DNA for the CDR3 is TGTGCCAGCAGAGATACCGGGACAGGGCGTACCGGGGAGCTGTTTTTT. Amino acids: CASRDTGTGRTGELFF.